This T cell receptor beta chain was recovered during a study of response to subunit inactivated influenza vaccine. Using its own MiXCR run on the RT-PCR reads, TCRdb lists one record per CDR3 protein. The table shows approximately 500,000 distinct CDR3 sequences, with around a quarter occurring only once. The CDR3 is made up of 15 amino acids. After removal of 2 bases from V and 4 bases from J, the junction contained 9 bases not matched to a gene. Germline V gene lookup returns CDR1 GTSNPN and CDR2 SVGIG (reference sequence). The same data also went into a second study, on T cells expressing NK-cell markers. That report notes: Generation of TCR beta cDNA was performed by 5'RACE template switching incorporating UMIs. For several donors, these clonotypes were likewise the leading ones in the CD3+CD56-NKG2C+ fraction.

The chain combines TRBV30 with TRBJ2-7; 9 positions agree with TRBD2. The specimen comprised CD4+ T cells sorted from PBMCs, sampled 12 days after vaccination. This clonotype was obtained from a man between 45 and 60 years old who received an inactivated influenza vaccine. DNA for the CDR3: TGTGCCTGGAGTAGGCGACTAGCGGAACCATACGAGCAGTACTTC. It yields the protein CAWSRRLAEPYEQYF.